This is a list of T cell receptor beta chains from one sample in a study of T-cell reconstitution after alpha-beta-depleted transplantation in children. Each CDR3 protein is one row after TCRdb ran MiXCR on the PCR reads. The table has 540,000 or so distinct CDR3 sequences, approximately 22% seen once. The sequenced sample was PBMCs, mostly from graft donor cells, obtained 360 days after TCRalphabeta/CD19-depleted stem cell transplant. The source is a boy less than two years old who had a stem cell transplant for acute myeloid leukemia, so the T cells may come from the graft donor. Both conserved end residues are part of each CDR3. A D gene is named only where the DNA matches it firmly. Where a row states a size, it is once, few, many or the class of an expanded clone; other rows omit it.

- TRBJ1-1 TRBV29-1 few CSSGLLTPTEAFF TGCAGCTCTGGACTTCTTACACCCACTGAAGCTTTCTTT
- TRBJ2-4 TRBV7-2 - CASSDSFLAMAKNIQYF TGTGCCAGCAGTGACTCCTTCCTGGCGATGGCCAAAAACATTCAGTACTTC
- TRBJ2-2 TRBV12-3/TRBV12-4 - CASRVENGELFF TGTGCCAGCAGAGTAGAAAACGGGGAGCTGTTTTTT
- TRBJ2-7 TRBV20-1 - CSARGRQVTYEQYF TGCAGTGCTAGGGGCCGACAGGTCACCTACGAGCAGTACTTC
- TRBJ2-2 TRBV19 - CASNAGNTGELFF TGTGCCAGTAACGCCGGAAACACCGGGGAGCTGTTTTTT
- TRBJ2-6 TRBV4-2 - CASSHTTAKDSGANVLTF TGTGCCAGCAGCCATACGACTGCGAAGGACTCTGGGGCCAACGTCCTGACTTTC
TRBD1 TRBJ1-3 TRBV10-3 - CAISERLGQGLTLPNTIYF TGTGCCATCAGTGAGCGATTGGGACAGGGGTTAACGTTGCCAAACACCATATATTTT
- TRBJ2-7 TRBV14 - CASSQGANFLYEQYF TGTGCCAGCAGCCAAGGGGCCAATTTCCTCTACGAGCAGTACTTC
TRBD2 TRBJ2-5 TRBV4-1 - CASSQGPRTSGVETQYF TGCGCCAGCAGCCAAGGGCCTAGGACTAGCGGGGTTGAGACCCAGTACTTC
- TRBJ2-3 TRBV15 many CATSRDKKPGSDTQYF TGTGCCACCAGCAGAGATAAAAAGCCGGGGAGCGATACGCAGTATTTT
- TRBJ2-7 TRBV20-1 - CSAWDSMAGEQYF TGCAGTGCGTGGGACTCCATGGCGGGTGAGCAGTACTTC
- TRBJ1-1 TRBV7-9 few CASRRTEDEAFF TGTGCCAGCAGACGTACAGAGGATGAAGCTTTCTTT
- TRBJ2-5 TRBV20-1 few CSPREAQETQYF TGCAGTCCTAGGGAGGCCCAAGAGACCCAGTACTTC
TRBD2 TRBJ2-1 TRBV5-1 few CASSLEGGREQFF TGCGCCAGCAGCTTGGAGGGAGGGCGTGAGCAGTTCTTC
TRBD2 TRBJ2-5 TRBV18 - CASSPGASGQETQYF TGTGCCAGCTCACCTGGGGCTAGCGGACAAGAGACCCAGTACTTC
TRBD1 TRBJ2-5 TRBV12-3/TRBV12-4 many CASRGTEETQYF TGTGCCAGCAGGGGGACAGAAGAGACCCAGTACTTC
- TRBJ2-5 TRBV11-2 - CASSLDSDRKETQYF TGTGCCAGCAGCTTAGACAGCGACAGGAAAGAGACCCAGTACTTC
- TRBJ2-1 TRBV20-1 many CSATEFGGYYNEQFF TGCAGTGCTACCGAATTTGGCGGGTATTACAATGAGCAGTTCTTC
TRBD2 TRBJ2-1 TRBV20-1 - CSARDFPSGGLLDNEQFF TGCAGTGCTAGAGATTTCCCTAGCGGGGGTTTATTGGACAATGAGCAGTTCTTC
- TRBJ2-5 TRBV15 few CATSRVRATGTQYF TGTGCCACCAGCAGAGTGCGTGCCACGGGGACCCAGTACTTC
- TRBJ2-1 TRBV7-9 - CASSPPGVGNEQFF TGTGCCAGCAGCCCCCCAGGGGTAGGCAATGAGCAGTTCTTC